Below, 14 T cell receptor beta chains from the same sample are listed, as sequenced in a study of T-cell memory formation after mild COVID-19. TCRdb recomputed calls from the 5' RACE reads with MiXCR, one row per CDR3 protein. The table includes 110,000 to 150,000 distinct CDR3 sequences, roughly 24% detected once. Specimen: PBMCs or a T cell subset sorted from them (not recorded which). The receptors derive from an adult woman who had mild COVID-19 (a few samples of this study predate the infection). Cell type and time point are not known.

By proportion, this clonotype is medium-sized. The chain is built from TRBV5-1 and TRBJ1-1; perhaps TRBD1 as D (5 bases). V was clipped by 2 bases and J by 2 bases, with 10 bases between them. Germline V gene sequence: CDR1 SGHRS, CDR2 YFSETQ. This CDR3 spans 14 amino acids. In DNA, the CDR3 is TGCGCCAGCAGCTTTTGGGGGACTAACACTGAAGCTTTCTTT. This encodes CASSFWGTNTEAFF. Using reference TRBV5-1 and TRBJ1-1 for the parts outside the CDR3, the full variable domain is KAGVTQTPRYLIKTRGQQVTLSCSPISGHRSVSWYQQTPGQGLQFLFEYFSETQRNKGNFPGRFSGRQFSNSRSEMNVSTLELGDSALYLCASSFWGTNTEAFFGQGTRLTVV.

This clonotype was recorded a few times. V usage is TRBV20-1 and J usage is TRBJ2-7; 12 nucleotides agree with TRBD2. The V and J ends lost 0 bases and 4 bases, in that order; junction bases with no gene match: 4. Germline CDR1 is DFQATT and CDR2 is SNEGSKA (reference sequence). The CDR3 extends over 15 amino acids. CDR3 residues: CSARELAGGRYEQYF. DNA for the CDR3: TGCAGTGCTAGAGAACTAGCGGGGGGCCGTTACGAGCAGTACTTC.

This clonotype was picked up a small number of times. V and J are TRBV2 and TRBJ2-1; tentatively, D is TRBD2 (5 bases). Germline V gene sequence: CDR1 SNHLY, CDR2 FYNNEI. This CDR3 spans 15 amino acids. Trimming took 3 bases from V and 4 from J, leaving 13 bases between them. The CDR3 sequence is CASSEAGSPYNEQFF. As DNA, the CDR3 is TGTGCCAGCAGTGAGGCGGGCAGTCCTTACAATGAGCAGTTCTTC.

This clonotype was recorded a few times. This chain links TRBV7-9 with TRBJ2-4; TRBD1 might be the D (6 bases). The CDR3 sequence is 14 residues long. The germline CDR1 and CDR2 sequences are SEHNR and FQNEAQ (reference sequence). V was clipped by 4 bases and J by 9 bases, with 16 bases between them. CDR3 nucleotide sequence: TGTGCCAGCAGCTCCACAGAAGGGGGTCCCATTCAGTACTTC. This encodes CASSSTEGGPIQYF. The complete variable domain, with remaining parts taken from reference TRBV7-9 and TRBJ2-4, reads DTGVSQNPRHKITKRGQNVTFRCDPISEHNRLYWYRQTLGQGPEFLTYFQNEAQLEKSRLLSDRFSAERPKGSFSTLEIQRTEQGDSAMYLCASSSTEGGPIQYFGAGTRLSVL.

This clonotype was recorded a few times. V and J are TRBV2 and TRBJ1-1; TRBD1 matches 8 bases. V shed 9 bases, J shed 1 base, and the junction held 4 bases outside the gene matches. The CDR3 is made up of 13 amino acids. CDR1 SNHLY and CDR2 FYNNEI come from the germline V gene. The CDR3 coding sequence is TGTGCCAGATGGGACAGGCCGAACACTGAAGCTTTCTTT. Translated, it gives CARWDRPNTEAFF. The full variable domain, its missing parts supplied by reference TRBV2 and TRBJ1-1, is EPEVTQTPSHQVTQMGQEVILRCVPISNHLYFYWYRQILGQKVEFLVSFYNNEISEKSEIFDDQFSVERPDGSNFTLKIRSTKLEDSAMYFCARWDRPNTEAFFGQGTRLTVV.

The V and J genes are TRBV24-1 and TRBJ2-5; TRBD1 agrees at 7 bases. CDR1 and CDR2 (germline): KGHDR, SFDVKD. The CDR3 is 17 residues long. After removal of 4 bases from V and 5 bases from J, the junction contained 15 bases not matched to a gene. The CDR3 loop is CATSEPTGIEGVETQYF. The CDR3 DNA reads TGTGCCACCAGTGAGCCGACAGGGATCGAGGGCGTGGAGACCCAGTACTTC.

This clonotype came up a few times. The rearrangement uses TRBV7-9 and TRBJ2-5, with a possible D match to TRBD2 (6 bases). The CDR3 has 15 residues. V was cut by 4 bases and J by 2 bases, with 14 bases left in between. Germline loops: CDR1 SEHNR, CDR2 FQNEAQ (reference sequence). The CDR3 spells CASSSPRGRQETQYF. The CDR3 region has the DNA TGTGCCAGCAGCTCCCCCCGAGGGAGGCAAGAGACCCAGTACTTC. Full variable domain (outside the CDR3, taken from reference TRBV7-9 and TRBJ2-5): DTGVSQNPRHKITKRGQNVTFRCDPISEHNRLYWYRQTLGQGPEFLTYFQNEAQLEKSRLLSDRFSAERPKGSFSTLEIQRTEQGDSAMYLCASSSPRGRQETQYFGPGTRLLVL.

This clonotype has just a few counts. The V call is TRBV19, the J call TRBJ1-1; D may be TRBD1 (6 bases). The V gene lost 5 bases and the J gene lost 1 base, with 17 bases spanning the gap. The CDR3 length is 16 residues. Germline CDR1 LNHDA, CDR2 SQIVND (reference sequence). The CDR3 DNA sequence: TGTGCCAGTAGTGTGGTACAGGGACCACCGAACACTGAAGCTTTCTTT. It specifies CASSVVQGPPNTEAFF.

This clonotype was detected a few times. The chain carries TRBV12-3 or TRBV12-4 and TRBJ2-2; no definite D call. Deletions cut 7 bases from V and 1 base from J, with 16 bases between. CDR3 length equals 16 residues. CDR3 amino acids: CASTPLPGQNTGELFF. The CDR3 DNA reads TGTGCCAGCACCCCCCTCCCGGGCCAGAACACCGGGGAGCTGTTTTTT.

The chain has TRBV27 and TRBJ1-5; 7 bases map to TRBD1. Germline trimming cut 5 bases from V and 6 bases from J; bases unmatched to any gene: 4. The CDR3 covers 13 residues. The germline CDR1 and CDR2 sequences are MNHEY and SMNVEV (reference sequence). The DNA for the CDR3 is TGTGCCAGCAGTCAAGGGACAGTTCAGCCCCAGCATTTT. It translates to CASSQGTVQPQHF.

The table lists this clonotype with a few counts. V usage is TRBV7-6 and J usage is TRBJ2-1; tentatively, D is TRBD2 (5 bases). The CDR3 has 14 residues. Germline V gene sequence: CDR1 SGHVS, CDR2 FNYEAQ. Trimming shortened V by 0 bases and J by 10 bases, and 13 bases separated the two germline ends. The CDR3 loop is CASSLAIPGFEQFF. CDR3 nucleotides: TGTGCCAGCAGCTTAGCGATTCCGGGATTCGAGCAGTTCTTC.

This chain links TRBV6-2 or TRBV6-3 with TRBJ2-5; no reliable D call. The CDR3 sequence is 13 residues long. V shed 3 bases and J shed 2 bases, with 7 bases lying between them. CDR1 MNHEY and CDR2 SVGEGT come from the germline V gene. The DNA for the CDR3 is TGTGCCAGCAGTTATGAGCCACAAGAGACCCAGTACTTC. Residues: CASSYEPQETQYF.

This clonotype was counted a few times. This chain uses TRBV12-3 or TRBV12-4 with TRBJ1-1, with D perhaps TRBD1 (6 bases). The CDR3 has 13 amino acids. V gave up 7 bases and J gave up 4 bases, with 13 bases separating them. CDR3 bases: TGTGCCAGCACCCCGGGAGGGGGCACTGAAGCTTTCTTT. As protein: CASTPGGGTEAFF.

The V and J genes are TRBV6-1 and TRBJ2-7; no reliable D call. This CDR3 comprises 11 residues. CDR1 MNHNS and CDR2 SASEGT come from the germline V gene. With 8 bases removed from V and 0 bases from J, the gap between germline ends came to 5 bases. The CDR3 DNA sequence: TGTGCCAGCGGGTACTCCTACGAGCAGTACTTC. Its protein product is CASGYSYEQYF.